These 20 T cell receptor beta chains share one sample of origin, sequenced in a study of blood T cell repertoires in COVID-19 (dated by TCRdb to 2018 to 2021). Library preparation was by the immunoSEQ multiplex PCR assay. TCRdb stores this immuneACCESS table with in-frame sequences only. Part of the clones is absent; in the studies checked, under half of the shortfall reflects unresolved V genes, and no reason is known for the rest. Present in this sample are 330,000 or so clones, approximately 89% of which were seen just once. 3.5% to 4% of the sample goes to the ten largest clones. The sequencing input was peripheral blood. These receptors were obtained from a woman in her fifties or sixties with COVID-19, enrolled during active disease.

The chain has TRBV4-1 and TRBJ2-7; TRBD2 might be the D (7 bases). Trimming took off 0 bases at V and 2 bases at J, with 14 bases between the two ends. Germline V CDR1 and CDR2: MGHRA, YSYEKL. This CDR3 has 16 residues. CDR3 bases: TGCGCCAGCAGCCAAGAGGACCGGGGGGCGCCCTACGAGCAGTACTTC. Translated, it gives CASSQEDRGAPYEQYF.

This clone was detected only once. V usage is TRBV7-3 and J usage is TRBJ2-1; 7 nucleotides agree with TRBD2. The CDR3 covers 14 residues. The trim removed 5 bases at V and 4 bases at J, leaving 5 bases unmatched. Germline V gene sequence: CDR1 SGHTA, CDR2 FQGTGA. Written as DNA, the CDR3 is TGTGCCAGCAGCCCCGCTAGCGGTTACAATGAGCAGTTCTTC. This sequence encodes CASSPASGYNEQFF.

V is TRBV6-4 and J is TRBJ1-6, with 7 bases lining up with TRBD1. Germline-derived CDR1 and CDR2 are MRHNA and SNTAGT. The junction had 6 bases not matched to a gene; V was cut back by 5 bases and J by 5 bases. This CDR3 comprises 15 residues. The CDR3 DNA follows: TGTGCCAGCAGTTTGAGTGGGACAGATAATTCACCCCTCCACTTT. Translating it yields CASSLSGTDNSPLHF.

The CDR3 reads CASGTGGPVNEQFF. The CDR3 bases are TGCGCCAGCGGGACCGGGGGGCCGGTCAATGAGCAGTTCTTC. This chain connects TRBV5-1 to TRBJ2-1, with a weak D call TRBD2 (7 bases). Trimming took 7 bases from V and 6 from J, leaving 17 bases between them. CDR1 is SGHRS and CDR2 is YFSETQ in the germline V gene. CDR3 length: 14 amino acids. Together with reference TRBV5-1 and TRBJ2-1, the CDR3 gives the full variable domain: KAGVTQTPRYLIKTRGQQVTLSCSPISGHRSVSWYQQTPGQGLQFLFEYFSETQRNKGNFPGRFSGRQFSNSRSEMNVSTLELGDSALYLCASGTGGPVNEQFFGPGTRLTVL.

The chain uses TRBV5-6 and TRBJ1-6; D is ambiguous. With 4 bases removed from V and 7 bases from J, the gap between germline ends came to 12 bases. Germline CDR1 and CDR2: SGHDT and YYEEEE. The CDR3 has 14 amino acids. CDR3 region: CASSAGRLNSPLHF. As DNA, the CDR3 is TGTGCCAGCAGCGCCGGGAGACTCAATTCACCCCTCCACTTT. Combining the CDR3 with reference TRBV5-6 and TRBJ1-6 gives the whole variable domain DAGVTQSPTHLIKTRGQQVTLRCSPKSGHDTVSWYQQALGQGPQFIFQYYEEEERQRGNFPDRFSGHQFPNYSSELNVNALLLGDSALYLCASSAGRLNSPLHFGNGTRLTVT.

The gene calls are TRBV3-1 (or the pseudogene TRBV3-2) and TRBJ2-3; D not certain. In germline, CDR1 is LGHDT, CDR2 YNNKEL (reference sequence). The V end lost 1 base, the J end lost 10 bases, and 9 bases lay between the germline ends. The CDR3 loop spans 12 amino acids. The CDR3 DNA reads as TGTGCCAGCAGCCAAGCGTCCGAGGCGCAGTATTTT. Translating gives CASSQASEAQYF.

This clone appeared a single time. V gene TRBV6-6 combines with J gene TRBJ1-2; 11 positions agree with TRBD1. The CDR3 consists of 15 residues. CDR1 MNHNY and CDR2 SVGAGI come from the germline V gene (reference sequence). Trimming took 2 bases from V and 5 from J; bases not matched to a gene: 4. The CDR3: CASSYGQGAGYGYTF. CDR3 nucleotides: TGTGCCAGCAGTTACGGACAGGGGGCAGGGTATGGCTACACCTTC.

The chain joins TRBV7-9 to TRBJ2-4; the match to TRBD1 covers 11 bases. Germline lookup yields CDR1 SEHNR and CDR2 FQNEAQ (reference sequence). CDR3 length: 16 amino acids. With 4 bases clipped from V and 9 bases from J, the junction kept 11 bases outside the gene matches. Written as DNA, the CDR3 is TGTGCCAGCAGCTCGAACCGGGACAGGGGGTACAGCATTCAGTACTTC. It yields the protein CASSSNRDRGYSIQYF.

The CDR3 region is CAISGIAGGSSYEQYF. The CDR3 bases are TGTGCCATCAGTGGAATAGCGGGGGGCTCTTCCTACGAGCAGTACTTC. The genes are TRBV10-3 and TRBJ2-7, with TRBD2 matching over 10 bases. The CDR3 extends over 16 amino acids. With 4 bases clipped from V and 1 base from J, the junction kept 7 bases outside the gene matches. The germline CDR1 and CDR2 sequences are ENHRY and SYGVKD.

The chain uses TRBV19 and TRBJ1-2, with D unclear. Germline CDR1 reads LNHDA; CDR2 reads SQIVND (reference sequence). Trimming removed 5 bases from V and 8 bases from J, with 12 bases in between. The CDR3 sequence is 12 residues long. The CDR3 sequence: CASSSRLEGYTF. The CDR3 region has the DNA TGTGCCAGTAGTTCCCGCCTAGAGGGCTACACCTTC.

The CDR3 sequence is CASSPNRDSEQYF. CDR3 sequence (DNA): TGTGCCAGTAGCCCCAATCGGGACTCCGAGCAGTACTTC. J is TRBJ2-7 and V is TRBV19, with D perhaps matching TRBD2 (6 bases). This CDR3 has 13 amino acids. Trimming cost V 6 bases and J 6 bases, with 15 bases left between them. CDR1 and CDR2 (germline): LNHDA, SQIVND (reference sequence).

CDR3 DNA sequence: TGTGCCAGCAGCCGGTACCGGAGCTCCTACAATGAGCAGTTCTTC. It codes for CASSRYRSSYNEQFF. This chain joins TRBV6-5 and TRBJ2-1; no definite D call. The CDR3 runs to 15 residues. The germline V and J ends were trimmed by 6 bases and 0 bases, with 12 bases remaining between them. Germline values: CDR1 MNHEY, CDR2 SVGAGI.

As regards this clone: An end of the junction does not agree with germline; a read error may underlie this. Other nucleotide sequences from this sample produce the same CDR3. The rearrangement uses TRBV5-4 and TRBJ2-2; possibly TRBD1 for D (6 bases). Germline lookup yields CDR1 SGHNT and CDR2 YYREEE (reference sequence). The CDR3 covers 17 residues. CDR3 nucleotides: TGTGCTAGCAGCTTGGCCCAACAGGGTAGTTATACCGGGGAGCTGTTTTTT. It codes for CASSLAQQGSYTGELFF.

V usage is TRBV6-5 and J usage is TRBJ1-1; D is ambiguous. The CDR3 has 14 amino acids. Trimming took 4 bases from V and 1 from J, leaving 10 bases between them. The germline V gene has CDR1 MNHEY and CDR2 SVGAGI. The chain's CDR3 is CASSLATPNTEAFF. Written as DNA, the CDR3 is TGTGCCAGCAGTTTGGCCACCCCGAACACTGAAGCTTTCTTT.

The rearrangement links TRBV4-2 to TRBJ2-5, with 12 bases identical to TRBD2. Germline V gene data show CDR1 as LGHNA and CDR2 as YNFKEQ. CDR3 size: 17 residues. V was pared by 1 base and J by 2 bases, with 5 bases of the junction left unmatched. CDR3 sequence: CASSQALTSGGQETQYF. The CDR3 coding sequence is TGTGCCAGCAGCCAAGCCCTCACTAGCGGGGGGCAAGAGACCCAGTACTTC.

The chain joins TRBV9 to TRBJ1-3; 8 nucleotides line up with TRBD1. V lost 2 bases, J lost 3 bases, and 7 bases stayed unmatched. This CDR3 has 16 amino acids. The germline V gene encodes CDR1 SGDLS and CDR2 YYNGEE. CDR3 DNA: TGTGCCAGCAGCGTGTCAGGACAGGGCTTTGGAAACACCATATATTTT. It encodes CASSVSGQGFGNTIYF.

CDR3 sequence reads: CASSDRQFYEQYF. CDR3 nucleotide sequence: TGTGCCAGCAGTGACCGACAGTTCTACGAGCAGTACTTC. V usage is TRBV27 and J usage is TRBJ2-7, with D possibly TRBD1 on 5 matching bases. Trimming took 5 bases from V and 3 from J, leaving 11 bases between them. The germline V gene has CDR1 MNHEY and CDR2 SMNVEV (reference sequence). This CDR3 comprises 13 residues.

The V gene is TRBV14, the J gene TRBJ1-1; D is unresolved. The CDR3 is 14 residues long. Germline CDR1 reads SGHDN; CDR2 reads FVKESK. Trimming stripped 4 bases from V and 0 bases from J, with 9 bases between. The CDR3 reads CASSLLGMNTEAFF. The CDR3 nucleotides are TGTGCCAGCAGCCTTCTAGGAATGAACACTGAAGCTTTCTTT.

The CDR3 bases are TGTGCCAGCAGTTATAGCAGGGTCGGGGGAAACACCATATATTTT. Translating it yields CASSYSRVGGNTIYF. The rearrangement links TRBV6-5 to TRBJ1-3, with a tentative D call TRBD1 (5 bases). The germline V and J ends were trimmed by 3 bases and 4 bases, with 13 bases remaining between them. CDR1 and CDR2 from the germline V gene are MNHEY and SVGAGI. CDR3 length equals 15 residues.

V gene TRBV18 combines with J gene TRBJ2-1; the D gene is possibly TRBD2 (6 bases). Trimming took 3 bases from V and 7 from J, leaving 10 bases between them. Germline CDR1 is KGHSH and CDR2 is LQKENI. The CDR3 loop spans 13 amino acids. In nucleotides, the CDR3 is TGTGCCAGCTCACCGAGGAGGGAAAATGAGCAGTTCTTC. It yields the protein CASSPRRENEQFF.